The 24 T cell receptor beta chains below come from one sample, sequenced in a study of blood T cell repertoires in COVID-19. Using immunoSEQ multiplex PCR, the repertoire was profiled, and TCRdb retains in-frame clones only, with some absent. The table has about 290,000 clones, 75% to 90% seen once; the top ten hold around 1.7%. Material for sequencing was PBMCs or T cells enriched from blood (not recorded which). The receptors here all came from a woman aged 40 to 55 who had recovered from COVID-19.

The V and J genes are TRBV5-1 and TRBJ1-6; 7 nucleotides match TRBD1. The CDR3 totals 16 residues. With 4 bases clipped from V and 9 bases from J, the junction kept 13 bases outside the gene matches. Germline CDR1 SGHRS, CDR2 YFSETQ. The CDR3 sequence: CASSENTGTDISPLHF. In DNA, the CDR3 is TGCGCCAGCAGCGAAAATACCGGGACAGACATTTCACCCCTCCACTTT.

This clone was seen just once. The chain couples TRBV6-1 to TRBJ1-2; maybe TRBD1 (5 bases). Germline V lookup: CDR1 MNHNS, CDR2 SASEGT. V was trimmed by 3 bases and J by 5 bases, leaving 13 bases between them. The CDR3 has 14 amino acids. DNA for the CDR3: TGTGCCAGCAGTGAGGGGACTCGGGATTATGGCTACACCTTC. Amino acids: CASSEGTRDYGYTF.

The chain employs TRBV30 and TRBJ2-2; 9 bases match TRBD2. The V gene's germline CDR1 is GTSNPN and CDR2 SVGIG (reference sequence). CDR3 length equals 18 residues. V lost 0 bases to trimming and J lost 5 bases; unmatched junction nucleotides: 13. The CDR3, as DNA: TGTGCCTGGAGTGTCGGAGCGGGAGGCCTGGGGGGAACCGGGGAGCTGTTTTTT. Translated, it gives CAWSVGAGGLGGTGELFF.

This rearrangement joins TRBV7-2 to TRBJ2-7, with D perhaps TRBD2 (6 bases). The CDR3 sequence is 12 residues long. The germline V gene encodes CDR1 SGHTA and CDR2 FQGNSA. The ends were cut back, 1 base at V and 8 bases at J, with 9 bases in the middle. CDR3 in DNA: TGTGCCAGCAGCTTAGTGGAGGGCCAGCAGTACTTC. It translates to CASSLVEGQQYF.

The chain has TRBV3-1 (or the pseudogene TRBV3-2) and TRBJ1-2; D may be TRBD1 (6 bases). There are 14 residues in the CDR3. CDR1 is LGHDT, CDR2 YNNKEL, per germline (reference sequence). Deletions cut 3 bases from V and 4 bases from J, with 12 bases between. CDR3 bases: TGTGCCAGCAGCCACAGATGGGACACCTATGGCTACACCTTC. The encoded protein is CASSHRWDTYGYTF.

The chain has TRBV11-2 and TRBJ1-1; 8 bases agree with TRBD1. CDR3 length: 17 residues. V lost 4 bases, J lost 2 bases, and 12 bases stayed unmatched. Germline CDR1 SGHAT, CDR2 FQNNGV. The CDR3 region has the DNA TGTGCCAGCAGCTCCAGACGGACAGGGCGAGAAAACACTGAAGCTTTCTTT. Residues: CASSSRRTGRENTEAFF.

The chain uses TRBV3-1 (or the pseudogene TRBV3-2) and TRBJ1-1; D gene uncertain. V was clipped by 0 bases and J by 0 bases, with 5 bases between them. CDR3 length: 14 residues. Germline values: CDR1 LGHDT, CDR2 YNNKEL (reference sequence). CDR3 in DNA: TGTGCCAGCAGCCAAGAACAGCTGAACACTGAAGCTTTCTTT. Translating gives CASSQEQLNTEAFF.

V gene TRBV9 combines with J gene TRBJ1-2; 9 bases agree with TRBD1. The germline V gene encodes CDR1 SGDLS and CDR2 YYNGEE. The V segment lost 3 bases and the J segment 2 bases; nucleotides outside the gene matches: 2. The CDR3 is 14 amino acids. The CDR3 nucleotides read TGTGCCAGCAGCGCCGGGACAGGGAACTATGGCTACACCTTC. The encoded protein is CASSAGTGNYGYTF. The full variable domain, completed using reference TRBV9 and TRBJ1-2, is DSGVTQTPKHLITATGQRVTLRCSPRSGDLSVYWYQQSLDQGLQFLIQYYNGEERAKGNILERFSAQQFPDLHSELNLSSLELGDSALYFCASSAGTGNYGYTFGSGTRLTVV.

This chain joins TRBV3-1 (or the pseudogene TRBV3-2) and TRBJ2-1, with 7 bases lining up with TRBD2. With V trimmed by 4 bases and J by 8 bases, 5 bases remained unmatched. The CDR3 length is 13 residues. Germline-derived CDR1 and CDR2 are LGHDT and YNNKEL (reference sequence). CDR3 DNA sequence: TGTGCCAGCAGCCGGTCTAGCGGCTATGAGCAGTTCTTC. This codes for CASSRSSGYEQFF.

V is TRBV30 and J is TRBJ1-1, with a possible D match to TRBD1 (6 bases). The CDR3 covers 13 residues. Trimming took 7 bases from V and 1 from J, leaving 13 bases between them. Germline V gives CDR1 GTSNPN, CDR2 SVGIG (reference sequence). In nucleotides, the CDR3 is TGTGCCTTGGGGGGGCGGTGGAACACTGAAGCTTTCTTT. This gives the protein CALGGRWNTEAFF.

This clone was recorded once. V and J are TRBV30 and TRBJ1-4; no firm D call. V was cut by 4 bases and J by 0 bases, with 12 bases left in between. The germline V gene encodes CDR1 GTSNPN and CDR2 SVGIG (reference sequence). The CDR3 length is 15 residues. Here the CDR3 reads CAWTANSATNEKLFF. CDR3 nucleotide sequence: TGTGCCTGGACTGCTAATTCTGCAACTAATGAAAAACTGTTTTTT.

The rearrangement joins TRBV7-2 to TRBJ1-4; D is perhaps TRBD1 (6 bases). The CDR3 contains 15 residues. Trimming stripped 7 bases from V and 7 bases from J, with 19 bases between. CDR1 is SGHTA, CDR2 FQGNSA, per germline. The CDR3 DNA is TGTGCCAGCAACAAATACGTGGACAGCCTTGAAAAACTGTTTTTT. It is translated as CASNKYVDSLEKLFF.

This chain connects TRBV5-6 to TRBJ1-5; no firm D call. The length of the CDR3 is 16 residues. CDR1 is SGHDT, CDR2 YYEEEE, per germline. V was trimmed by 1 base and J by 0 bases, leaving 11 bases between them. The CDR3 reads CASSLRQALSNQPQHF. The CDR3 DNA reads TGTGCCAGCAGCTTGAGGCAGGCCCTTAGCAATCAGCCCCAGCATTTT.

The V and J genes are TRBV30 and TRBJ1-3, with 10 bases fitting TRBD1. Germline V gene sequence: CDR1 GTSNPN, CDR2 SVGIG (reference sequence). Trimming cost V 1 base and J 3 bases; bases outside gene matches: 3. The CDR3 has 15 residues. DNA for the CDR3: TGTGCCTGGAGTGGGACAGGGGGAGGTGGAAACACCATATATTTT. Protein sequence: CAWSGTGGGGNTIYF.

This clone occurred a few times. This chain joins TRBV7-8 and TRBJ1-5; 7 bases line up with TRBD1. The CDR3 is 15 amino acids. The germline V gene encodes CDR1 SGHVS and CDR2 FQNEAQ. V trimming: 0 bases; J trimming: 5 bases; junction bases outside the gene matches: 4. The CDR3 protein is CASSLAQGFDQPQHF. The CDR3 DNA sequence: TGTGCCAGCAGCTTAGCACAGGGGTTTGATCAGCCCCAGCATTTT.

This clone has only one observation. The J gene is TRBJ1-2, the V gene TRBV7-3; a weak D match, TRBD1 (5 bases). Trimming shortened V by 5 bases and J by 6 bases, and 13 bases separated the two germline ends. Germline-derived CDR1 and CDR2 are SGHTA and FQGTGA. The CDR3 has 13 residues. CDR3 DNA sequence: TGTGCCAGCAGCCACCAGGGAGGGCATGGCTACACCTTC. Translation gives CASSHQGGHGYTF.

In its sample, this clone was seen a few times. The chain uses TRBV18 and TRBJ2-7; the match to TRBD2 covers 9 bases. The CDR3 has 17 amino acids. Per germline, CDR1 KGHSH and CDR2 LQKENI. J lost 0 bases, V lost 2 bases, and 8 bases had no gene match. The CDR3 nucleotides are TGTGCCAGCTCACCAACACCTAGCGGGGACAGCTCCTACGAGCAGTACTTC. Translation gives CASSPTPSGDSSYEQYF. Complete variable domain (other parts from reference TRBV18 and TRBJ2-7): NAGVMQNPRHLVRRRGQEARLRCSPMKGHSHVYWYRQLPEEGLKFMVYLQKENIIDESGMPKERFSAEFPKEGPSILRIQQVVRGDSAAYFCASSPTPSGDSSYEQYFGPGTRLTVT.

The CDR3 reads CASSGFSRNTGELFF. The CDR3 coding sequence is TGTGCCAGCAGTGGGTTTAGCCGGAACACCGGGGAGCTGTTTTTT. The chain is built from TRBV2 and TRBJ2-2; D is undetermined. Trimming took off 4 bases at V and 1 base at J, with 10 bases between the two ends. Germline CDR1 reads SNHLY; CDR2 reads FYNNEI. This CDR3 region has 15 residues.

The rearrangement links TRBV5-5 to TRBJ2-3; D may be TRBD2 (6 bases). Germline V CDR1 and CDR2: SGHKS, YYEKEE (reference sequence). The ends were cut back, 9 bases at V and 2 bases at J, with 16 bases in the middle. This CDR3 region has 14 residues. CDR3 in amino acids: CATDRDSNTDTQYF. The CDR3 DNA reads as TGTGCCACCGACCGGGACTCCAACACAGATACGCAGTATTTT.

V gene TRBV2 combines with J gene TRBJ1-4; TRBD1 might be the D (6 bases). V gave up 4 bases and J gave up 1 base, with 7 bases separating them. CDR1 SNHLY and CDR2 FYNNEI come from the germline V gene. This CDR3 has 14 amino acids. CDR3: CASSVGGTNEKLFF. The CDR3 coding sequence is TGTGCCAGCAGTGTAGGGGGAACTAATGAAAAACTGTTTTTT. Complete variable domain (other parts from reference TRBV2 and TRBJ1-4): EPEVTQTPSHQVTQMGQEVILRCVPISNHLYFYWYRQILGQKVEFLVSFYNNEISEKSEIFDDQFSVERPDGSNFTLKIRSTKLEDSAMYFCASSVGGTNEKLFFGSGTQLSVL.

J is TRBJ2-3 and V is TRBV6-5, with 8 bases identical to TRBD1. This CDR3 contains 14 residues. Germline V lookup: CDR1 MNHEY, CDR2 SVGAGI. Trimming removed 6 bases from V and 4 bases from J; junction bases left unmatched: 6. The CDR3 nucleotides are TGTGCCAGCAGCTTGGACAGGGCGGCAGATACGCAGTATTTT. This encodes CASSLDRAADTQYF.

The chain couples TRBV7-2 to TRBJ1-1, with 11 bases aligning to TRBD1. The CDR3 is 16 residues long. Unmatched junction bases numbered 4, after V lost 0 bases and J lost 4 bases. CDR1 and CDR2 from the germline V gene are SGHTA and FQGNSA. The CDR3 reads CASSLAPGQGGTEAFF. The CDR3 nucleotides are TGTGCCAGCAGCTTAGCACCGGGACAGGGGGGCACTGAAGCTTTCTTT.

This chain uses TRBV30 with TRBJ1-2; D is possibly TRBD1 (5 bases). Germline assignment: CDR1 GTSNPN and CDR2 SVGIG (reference sequence). This CDR3 spans 14 amino acids. V was pared by 1 base and J by 3 bases, with 12 bases between. The CDR3 loop reads CAWSGRDRDYGYTF. CDR3 sequence (DNA): TGTGCCTGGAGTGGACGAGACAGAGACTATGGCTACACCTTC. The entire variable domain, with the rest obtained from reference TRBV30 and TRBJ1-2, is as follows: SQTIHQWPATLVQPVGSPLSLECTVEGTSNPNLYWYRQAAGRGLQLLFYSVGIGQISSEVPQNLSASRPQDRQFILSSKKLLLSDSGFYLCAWSGRDRDYGYTFGSGTRLTVV.

The chain carries TRBV4-1 and TRBJ1-5; 8 bases match TRBD1. V was clipped by 4 bases and J by 2 bases; unmatched bases: 7. Per the germline V gene, CDR1 is MGHRA and CDR2 is YSYEKL. The CDR3 is made up of 16 amino acids. The CDR3 sequence: CASSPGQGAGNQPQHF. The CDR3, as DNA: TGCGCCAGCAGCCCAGGACAGGGTGCGGGCAATCAGCCCCAGCATTTT.